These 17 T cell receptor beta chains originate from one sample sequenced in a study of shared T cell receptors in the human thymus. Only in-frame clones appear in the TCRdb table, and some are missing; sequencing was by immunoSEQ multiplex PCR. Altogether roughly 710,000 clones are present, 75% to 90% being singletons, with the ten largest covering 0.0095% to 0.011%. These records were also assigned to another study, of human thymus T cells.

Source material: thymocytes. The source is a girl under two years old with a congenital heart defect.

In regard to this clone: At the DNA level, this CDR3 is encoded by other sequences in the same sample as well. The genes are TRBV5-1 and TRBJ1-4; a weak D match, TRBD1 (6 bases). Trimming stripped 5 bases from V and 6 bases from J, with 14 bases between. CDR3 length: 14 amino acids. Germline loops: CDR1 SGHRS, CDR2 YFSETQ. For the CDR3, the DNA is TGCGCCAGCAGTCTCGACAGGCTCCATGAAAAACTGTTTTTT. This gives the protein CASSLDRLHEKLFF. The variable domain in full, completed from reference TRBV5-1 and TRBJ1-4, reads KAGVTQTPRYLIKTRGQQVTLSCSPISGHRSVSWYQQTPGQGLQFLFEYFSETQRNKGNFPGRFSGRQFSNSRSEMNVSTLELGDSALYLCASSLDRLHEKLFFGSGTQLSVL.

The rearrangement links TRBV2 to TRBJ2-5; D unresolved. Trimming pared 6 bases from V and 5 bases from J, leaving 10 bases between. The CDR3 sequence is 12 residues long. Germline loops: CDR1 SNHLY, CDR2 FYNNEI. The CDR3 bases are TGTGCCAGCAGGAGCACCGGGGAGACCCAGTACTTC. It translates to CASRSTGETQYF.

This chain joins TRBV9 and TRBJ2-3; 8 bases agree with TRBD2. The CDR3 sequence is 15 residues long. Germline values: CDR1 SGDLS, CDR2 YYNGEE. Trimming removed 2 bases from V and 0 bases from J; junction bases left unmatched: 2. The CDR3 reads CASSVSGISTDTQYF. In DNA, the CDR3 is TGTGCCAGCAGCGTTAGCGGGATTAGCACAGATACGCAGTATTTT.

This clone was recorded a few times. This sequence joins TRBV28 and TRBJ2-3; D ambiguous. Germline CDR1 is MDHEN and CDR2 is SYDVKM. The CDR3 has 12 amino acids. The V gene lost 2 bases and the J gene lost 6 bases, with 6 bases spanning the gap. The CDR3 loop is CASSLEEDTQYF. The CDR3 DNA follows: TGTGCCAGCAGTTTAGAGGAGGATACGCAGTATTTT.

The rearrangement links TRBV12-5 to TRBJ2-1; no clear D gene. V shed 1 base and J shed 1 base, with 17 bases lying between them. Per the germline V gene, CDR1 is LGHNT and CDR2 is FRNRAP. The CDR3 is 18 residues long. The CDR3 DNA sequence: TGTGCTAGTGGTTTGGAGAGGAGCTCTGCCCGTTCCTACAATGAGCAGTTCTTC. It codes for CASGLERSSARSYNEQFF.

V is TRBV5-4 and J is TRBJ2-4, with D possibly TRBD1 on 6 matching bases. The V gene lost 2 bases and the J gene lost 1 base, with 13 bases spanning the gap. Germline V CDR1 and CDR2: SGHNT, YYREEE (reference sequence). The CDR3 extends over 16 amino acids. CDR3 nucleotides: TGTGCCAGCAGCTTACAGGGTATGTTGGCCAAAAACATTCAGTACTTC. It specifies CASSLQGMLAKNIQYF. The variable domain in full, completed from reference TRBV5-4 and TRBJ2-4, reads ETGVTQSPTHLIKTRGQQVTLRCSSQSGHNTVSWYQQALGQGPQFIFQYYREEENGRGNFPPRFSGLQFPNYSSELNVNALELDDSALYLCASSLQGMLAKNIQYFGAGTRLSVL.

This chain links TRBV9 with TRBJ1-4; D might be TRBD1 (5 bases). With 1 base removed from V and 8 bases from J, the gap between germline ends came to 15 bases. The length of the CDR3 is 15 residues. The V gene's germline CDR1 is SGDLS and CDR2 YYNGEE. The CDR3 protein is CASSVSDSVGEKLFF. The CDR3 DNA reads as TGTGCCAGCAGCGTAAGTGACAGTGTAGGAGAAAAACTGTTTTTT.

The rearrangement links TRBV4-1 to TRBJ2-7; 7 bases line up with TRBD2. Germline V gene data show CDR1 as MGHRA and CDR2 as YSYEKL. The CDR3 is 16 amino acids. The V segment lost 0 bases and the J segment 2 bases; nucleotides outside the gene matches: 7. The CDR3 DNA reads TGCGCCAGCAGCCAAGAGGGAGGGACGGGAACCTACGAGCAGTACTTC. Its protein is CASSQEGGTGTYEQYF.

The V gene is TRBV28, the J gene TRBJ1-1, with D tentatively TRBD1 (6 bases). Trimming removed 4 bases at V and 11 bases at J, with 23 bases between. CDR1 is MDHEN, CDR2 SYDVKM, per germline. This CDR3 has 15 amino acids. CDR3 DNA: TGTGCCAGCAGTTACAACCAAGGGGAGGGGGGGATGGCTTTCTTT. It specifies CASSYNQGEGGMAFF.

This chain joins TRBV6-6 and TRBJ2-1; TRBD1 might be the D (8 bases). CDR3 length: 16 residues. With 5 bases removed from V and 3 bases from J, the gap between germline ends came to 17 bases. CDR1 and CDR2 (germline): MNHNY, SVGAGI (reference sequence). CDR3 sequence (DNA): TGTGCCAGCAGTGCATACAGGGGGGGAGTCTACAATGAGCAGTTCTTC. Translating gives CASSAYRGGVYNEQFF.

CDR3 sequence reads: CATSRIPGLVPRAQYF. DNA for the CDR3: TGTGCCACCAGCAGAATACCGGGACTAGTACCCAGGGCGCAGTATTTT. The gene calls are TRBV15 and TRBJ2-3; 8 bases match TRBD2. Germline loops: CDR1 LNHNV, CDR2 YYDKDF (reference sequence). The V gene end was trimmed by 2 bases and the J gene end by 10 bases; junction bases not matched to a gene: 14. The CDR3 runs to 16 residues.

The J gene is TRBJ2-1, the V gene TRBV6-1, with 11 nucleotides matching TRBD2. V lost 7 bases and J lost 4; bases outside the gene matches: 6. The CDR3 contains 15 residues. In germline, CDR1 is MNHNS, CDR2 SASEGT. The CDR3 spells CASTRLAGRYNEQFF. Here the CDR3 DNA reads TGTGCCAGCACCCGACTAGCGGGGAGGTACAATGAGCAGTTCTTC.

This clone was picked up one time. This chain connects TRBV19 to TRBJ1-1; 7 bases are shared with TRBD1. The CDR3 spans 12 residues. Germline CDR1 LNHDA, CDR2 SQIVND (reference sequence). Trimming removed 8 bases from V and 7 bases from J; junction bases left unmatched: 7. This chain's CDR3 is CASRDRAIEAFF. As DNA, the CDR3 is TGTGCCAGTCGAGACAGGGCTATTGAAGCTTTCTTT.

For the CDR3, the DNA is TGTGCCAGCAAACTAAGGGGGGGGTCTTATGATAGCTACACCTTC. Encoded protein: CASKLRGGSYDSYTF. V gene TRBV2 combines with J gene TRBJ1-2; possibly TRBD1 for D (6 bases). Germline loops: CDR1 SNHLY, CDR2 FYNNEI. The CDR3 totals 15 residues. V lost 7 bases to trimming and J lost 9 bases, with 24 bases between them.

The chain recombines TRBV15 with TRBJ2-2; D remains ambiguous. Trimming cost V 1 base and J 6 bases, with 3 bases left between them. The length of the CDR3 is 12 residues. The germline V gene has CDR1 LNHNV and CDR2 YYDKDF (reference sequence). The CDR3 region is CATSRVAGELFF. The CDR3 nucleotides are TGTGCCACCAGCAGAGTAGCCGGGGAGCTGTTTTTT.

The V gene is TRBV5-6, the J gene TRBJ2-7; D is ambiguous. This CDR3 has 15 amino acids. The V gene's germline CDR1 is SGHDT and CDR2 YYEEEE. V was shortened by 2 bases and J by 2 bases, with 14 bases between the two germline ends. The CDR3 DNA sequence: TGTGCCAGCAGCTTTCAGTGGAACAGAACCTACGAGCAGTACTTC. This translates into CASSFQWNRTYEQYF. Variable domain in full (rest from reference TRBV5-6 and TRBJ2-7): DAGVTQSPTHLIKTRGQQVTLRCSPKSGHDTVSWYQQALGQGPQFIFQYYEEEERQRGNFPDRFSGHQFPNYSSELNVNALLLGDSALYLCASSFQWNRTYEQYFGPGTRLTVT.

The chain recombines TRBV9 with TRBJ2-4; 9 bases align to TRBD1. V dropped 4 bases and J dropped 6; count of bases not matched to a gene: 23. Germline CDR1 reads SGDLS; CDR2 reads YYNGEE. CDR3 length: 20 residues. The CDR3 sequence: CASSTHSGTGPRGGSNIQYF. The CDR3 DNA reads TGTGCCAGCAGCACACATTCGGGGACAGGGCCGCGCGGCGGGTCAAACATTCAGTACTTC.